The clone carrying this T cell receptor beta chain was picked up a small number of times. Its antigen is unidentified. The sample originates from a study of blood T cells in healthy people across ages. Study observations and caveats: Observed TCR beta diversity per million T cells went down as age went up. This fall followed a roughly linear course with age. Because donor CMV status was unknown, expanded clonotype changes were possibly confounded.

Germline loops: CDR1 SGHRS, CDR2 YFSETQ. CDR3 length: 15 residues. Donors each provided about 9.5 milliliters of peripheral blood. The second PCR ran about 6 to 12 cycles with a sample-barcoded 5' primer and J-beta primers. Each TCR beta cDNA got a 12-nucleotide random molecular identifier. TCRdb processed the 5' RACE reads anew with MiXCR; each CDR3 protein has one entry. The sample consists of about 970,000 distinct CDR3 sequences, roughly 51% of them appearing once. Sample: blood. The rearrangement uses TRBV5-1 and TRBJ2-4; 7 bases are a match to TRBD2. Near its end, the DNA agrees better with TRBJ2-7, so the J call may be wrong. The origin of this receptor is a woman aged 60-75 years in good health. CDR3 DNA: TGCGCCAGCAGCTTAAGCGGGAAGGTTTCCGGCGAGCAGTACTTC. Its translation is CASSLSGKVSGEQYF.